This TCR beta chain was profiled in a study of blood T cell repertoires in COVID-19. Per the study methods: For nucleated cells, counts were estimated from reference gene primer amplification. The data were produced by immunoSEQ multiplex PCR, yet TCRdb's version contains in-frame clones alone and is incomplete. The V and J calls and the clone size are those of that table, but D and trimming were determined from the DNA. The profile shows approximately 270,000 clones, roughly 83% of them singletons. The clonotype was recovered from a man aged 80 or over with acute or convalescent COVID-19. The source material was peripheral blood.

The CDR3 loop reads CATSKTANQPQHF. CDR3 nucleotide sequence: TGTGCCACCAGTAAGACAGCTAATCAGCCCCAGCATTTT. This chain connects TRBV24-1 to TRBJ1-5; TRBD1 is a possible D gene (5 bases). Trimming took 6 bases from V and 4 from J, leaving 9 bases between them. Germline V gene data show CDR1 as KGHDR and CDR2 as SFDVKD. The CDR3 length is 13 residues.